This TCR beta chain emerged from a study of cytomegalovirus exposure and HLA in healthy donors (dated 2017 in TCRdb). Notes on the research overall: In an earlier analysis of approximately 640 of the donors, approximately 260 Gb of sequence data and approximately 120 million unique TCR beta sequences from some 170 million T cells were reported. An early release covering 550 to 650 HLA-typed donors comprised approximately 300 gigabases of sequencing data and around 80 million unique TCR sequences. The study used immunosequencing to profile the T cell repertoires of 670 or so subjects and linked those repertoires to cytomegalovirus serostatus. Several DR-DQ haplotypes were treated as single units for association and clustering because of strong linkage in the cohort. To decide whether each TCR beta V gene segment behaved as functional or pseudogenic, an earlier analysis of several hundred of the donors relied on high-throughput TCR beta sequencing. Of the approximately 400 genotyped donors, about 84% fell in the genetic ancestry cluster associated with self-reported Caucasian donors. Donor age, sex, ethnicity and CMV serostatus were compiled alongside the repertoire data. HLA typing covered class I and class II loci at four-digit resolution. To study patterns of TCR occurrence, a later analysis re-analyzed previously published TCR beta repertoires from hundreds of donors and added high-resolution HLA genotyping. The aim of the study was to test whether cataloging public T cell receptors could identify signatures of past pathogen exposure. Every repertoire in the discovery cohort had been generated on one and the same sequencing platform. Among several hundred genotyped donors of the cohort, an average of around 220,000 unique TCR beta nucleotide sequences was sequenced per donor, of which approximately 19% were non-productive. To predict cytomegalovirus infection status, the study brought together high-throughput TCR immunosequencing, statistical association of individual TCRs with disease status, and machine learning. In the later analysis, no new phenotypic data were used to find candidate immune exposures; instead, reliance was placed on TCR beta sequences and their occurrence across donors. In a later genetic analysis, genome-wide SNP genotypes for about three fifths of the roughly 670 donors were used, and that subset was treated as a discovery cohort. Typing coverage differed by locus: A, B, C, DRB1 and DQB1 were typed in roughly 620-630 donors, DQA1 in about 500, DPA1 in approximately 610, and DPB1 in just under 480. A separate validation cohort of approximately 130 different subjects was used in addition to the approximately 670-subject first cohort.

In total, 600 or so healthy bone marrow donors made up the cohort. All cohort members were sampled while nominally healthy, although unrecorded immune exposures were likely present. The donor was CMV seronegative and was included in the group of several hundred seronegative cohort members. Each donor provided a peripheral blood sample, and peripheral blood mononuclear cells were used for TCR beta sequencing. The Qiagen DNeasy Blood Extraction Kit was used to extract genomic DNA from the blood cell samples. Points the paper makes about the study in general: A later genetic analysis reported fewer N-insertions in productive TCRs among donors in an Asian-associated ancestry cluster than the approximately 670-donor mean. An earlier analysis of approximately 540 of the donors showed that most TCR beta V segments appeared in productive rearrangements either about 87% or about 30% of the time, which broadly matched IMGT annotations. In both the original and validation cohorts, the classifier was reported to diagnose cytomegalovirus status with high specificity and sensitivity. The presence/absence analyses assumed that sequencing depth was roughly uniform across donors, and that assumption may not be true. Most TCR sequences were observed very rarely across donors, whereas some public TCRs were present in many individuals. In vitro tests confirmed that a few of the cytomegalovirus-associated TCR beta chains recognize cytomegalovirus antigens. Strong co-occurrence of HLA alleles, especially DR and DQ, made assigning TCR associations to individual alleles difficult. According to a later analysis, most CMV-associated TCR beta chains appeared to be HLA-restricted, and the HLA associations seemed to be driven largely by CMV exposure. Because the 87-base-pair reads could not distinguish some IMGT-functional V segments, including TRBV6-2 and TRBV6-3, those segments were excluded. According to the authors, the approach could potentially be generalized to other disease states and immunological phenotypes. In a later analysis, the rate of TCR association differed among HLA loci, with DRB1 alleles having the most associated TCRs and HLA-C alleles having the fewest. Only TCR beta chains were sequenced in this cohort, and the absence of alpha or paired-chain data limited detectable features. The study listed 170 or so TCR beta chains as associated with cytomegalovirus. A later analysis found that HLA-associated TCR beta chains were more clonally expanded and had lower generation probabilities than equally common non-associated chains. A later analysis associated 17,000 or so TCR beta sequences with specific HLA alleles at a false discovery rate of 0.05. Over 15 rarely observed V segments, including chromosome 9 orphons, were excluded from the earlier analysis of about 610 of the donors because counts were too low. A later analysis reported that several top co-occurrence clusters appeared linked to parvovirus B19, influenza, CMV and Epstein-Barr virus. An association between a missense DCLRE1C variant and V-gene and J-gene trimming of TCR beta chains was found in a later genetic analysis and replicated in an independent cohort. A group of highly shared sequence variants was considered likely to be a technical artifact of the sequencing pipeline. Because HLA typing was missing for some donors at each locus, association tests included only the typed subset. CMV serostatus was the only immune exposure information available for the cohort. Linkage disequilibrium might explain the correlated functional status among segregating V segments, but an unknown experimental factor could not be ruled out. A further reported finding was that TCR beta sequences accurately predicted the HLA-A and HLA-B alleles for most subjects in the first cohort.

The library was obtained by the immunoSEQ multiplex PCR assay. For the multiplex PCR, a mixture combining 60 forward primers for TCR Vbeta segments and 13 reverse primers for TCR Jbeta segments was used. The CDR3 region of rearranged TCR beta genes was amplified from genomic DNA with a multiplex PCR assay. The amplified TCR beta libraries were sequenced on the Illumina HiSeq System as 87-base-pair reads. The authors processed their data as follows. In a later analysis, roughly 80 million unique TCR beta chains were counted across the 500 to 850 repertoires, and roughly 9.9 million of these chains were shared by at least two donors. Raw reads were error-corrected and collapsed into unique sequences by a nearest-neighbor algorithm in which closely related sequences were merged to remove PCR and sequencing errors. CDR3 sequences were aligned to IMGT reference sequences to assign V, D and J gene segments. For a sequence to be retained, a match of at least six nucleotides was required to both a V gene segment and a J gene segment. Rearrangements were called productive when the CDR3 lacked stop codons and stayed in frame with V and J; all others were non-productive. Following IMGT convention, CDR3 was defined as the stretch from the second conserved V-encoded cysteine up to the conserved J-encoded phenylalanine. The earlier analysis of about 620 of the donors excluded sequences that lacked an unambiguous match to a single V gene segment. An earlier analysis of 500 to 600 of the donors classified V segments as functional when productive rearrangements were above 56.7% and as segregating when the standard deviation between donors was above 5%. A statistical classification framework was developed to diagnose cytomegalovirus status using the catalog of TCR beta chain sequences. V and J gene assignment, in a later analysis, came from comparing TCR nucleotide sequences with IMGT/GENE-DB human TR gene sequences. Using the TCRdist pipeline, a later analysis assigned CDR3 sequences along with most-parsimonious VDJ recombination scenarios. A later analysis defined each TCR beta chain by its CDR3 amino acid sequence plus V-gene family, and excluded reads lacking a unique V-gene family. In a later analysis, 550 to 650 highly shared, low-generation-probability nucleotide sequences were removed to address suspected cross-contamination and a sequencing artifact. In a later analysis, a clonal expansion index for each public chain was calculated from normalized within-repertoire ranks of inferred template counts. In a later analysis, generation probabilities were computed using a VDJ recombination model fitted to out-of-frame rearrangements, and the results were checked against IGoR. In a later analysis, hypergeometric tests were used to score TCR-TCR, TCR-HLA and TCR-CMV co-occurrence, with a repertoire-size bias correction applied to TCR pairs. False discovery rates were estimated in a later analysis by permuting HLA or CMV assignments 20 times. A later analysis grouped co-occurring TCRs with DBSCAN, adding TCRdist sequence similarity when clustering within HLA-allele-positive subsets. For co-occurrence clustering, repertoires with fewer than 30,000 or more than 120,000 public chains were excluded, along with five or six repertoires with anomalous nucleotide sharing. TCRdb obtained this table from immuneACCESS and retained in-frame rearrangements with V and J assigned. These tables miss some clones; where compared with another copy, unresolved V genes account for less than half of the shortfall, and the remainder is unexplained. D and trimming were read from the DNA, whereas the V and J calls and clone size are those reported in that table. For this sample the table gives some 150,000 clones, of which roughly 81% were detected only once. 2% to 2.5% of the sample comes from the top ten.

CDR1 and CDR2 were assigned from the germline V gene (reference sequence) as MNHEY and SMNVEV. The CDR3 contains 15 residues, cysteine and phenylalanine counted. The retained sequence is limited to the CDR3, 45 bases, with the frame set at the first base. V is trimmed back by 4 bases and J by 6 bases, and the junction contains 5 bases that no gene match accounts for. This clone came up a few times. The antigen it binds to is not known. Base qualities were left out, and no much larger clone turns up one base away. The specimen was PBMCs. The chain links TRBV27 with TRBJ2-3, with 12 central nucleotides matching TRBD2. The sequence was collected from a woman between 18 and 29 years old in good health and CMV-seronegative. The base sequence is TGTGCCAGCAGTTCCCCGACTAGCGGGAGTGATACGCAGTATTTT. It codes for CASSSPTSGSDTQYF.